The rows below give T cell receptor beta chains drawn from one sample of a study of T cells in localized non-small cell lung cancer. Some clones are missing from TCRdb's copy, which holds only in-frame ones; the method was immunoSEQ multiplex PCR. The table has fewer than 90,000 clones, approximately 85% seen once; the top ten hold approximately 2.8%. The specimen was peripheral blood, collected before any cancer treatment. The receptors come from a man between 40 and 69 years old with stage I lung adenocarcinoma. The CDR3 runs from the conserved cysteine through the conserved F or W. Fields, in order: V gene, J gene, D gene, clone size, CDR3 DNA, CDR3 protein. The D gene is left open where the match is weak. The listing skips clone size in some rows; elsewhere it reads once, few, many or a size class.

v_gene: TRBV11-2; j_gene: TRBJ1-4; d_gene: TRBD1; abundance: .; CDR3nt: TGTGCCAGCAGCTTAGGAGACAGGGATAATGAAAAACTGTTTTTT; CDR3aa: CASSLGDRDNEKLFF
v_gene: TRBV5-1; j_gene: TRBJ2-2; d_gene: .; abundance: .; CDR3nt: TGCGCCAGCGGGACAACGGGTCTGAACACCGGGGAGCTGTTTTTT; CDR3aa: CASGTTGLNTGELFF
v_gene: TRBV27; j_gene: TRBJ2-2; d_gene: TRBD2; abundance: once; CDR3nt: TGTGCCAGCAGTCTACGGGACTACCCCCCCGGGGAGCTGTTTTTT; CDR3aa: CASSLRDYPPGELFF
v_gene: TRBV18; j_gene: TRBJ2-7; d_gene: .; abundance: .; CDR3nt: TGTGCCAGCTCTTCGCCGGGCCTTACCTACGAGCAGTACTTC; CDR3aa: CASSSPGLTYEQYF
v_gene: TRBV9; j_gene: TRBJ2-7; d_gene: TRBD2; abundance: .; CDR3nt: TGTGCCAGCAGCGTAGCCCCAGCGGGAGAATACGAGCAGTACTTC; CDR3aa: CASSVAPAGEYEQYF
v_gene: TRBV7-2; j_gene: TRBJ2-5; d_gene: .; abundance: .; CDR3nt: TGTGCCAGCAGGCTAGCAACGAGAACCCAAGAGACCCAGTACTTC; CDR3aa: CASRLATRTQETQYF
v_gene: TRBV7-7; j_gene: TRBJ2-2; d_gene: .; abundance: .; CDR3nt: TGTGCTAGCAGCCGCGGCCTGCCAGGAGACACCGGGGAGCTGTTTTTT; CDR3aa: CASSRGLPGDTGELFF
v_gene: TRBV7-2; j_gene: TRBJ2-7; d_gene: TRBD2; abundance: few; CDR3nt: TGTGCCAGCAGCCCTCGGACTAGCGGGACCTACGAGCAGTACTTC; CDR3aa: CASSPRTSGTYEQYF
v_gene: TRBV6-6; j_gene: TRBJ2-5; d_gene: TRBD2; abundance: .; CDR3nt: TGTGCCAGCAGTTACCGGCGGGAGCAAGAGACCCAGTACTTC; CDR3aa: CASSYRREQETQYF
v_gene: TRBV6-6; j_gene: TRBJ1-5; d_gene: .; abundance: .; CDR3nt: TGTGCCAGCAGCCCGACGGTTTATAGCAATCAGCCCCAGCATTTT; CDR3aa: CASSPTVYSNQPQHF
v_gene: TRBV29-1; j_gene: TRBJ2-5; d_gene: TRBD2; abundance: .; CDR3nt: TGCAGCGTTGGCGGGAGGACGGAGACCCAGTACTTC; CDR3aa: CSVGGRTETQYF
v_gene: TRBV6-1; j_gene: TRBJ2-1; d_gene: .; abundance: .; CDR3nt: TGTGCCAGCATGGGCAAATTTAGCTCCTACAATGAGCAGTTCTTC; CDR3aa: CASMGKFSSYNEQFF
v_gene: TRBV28; j_gene: TRBJ2-5; d_gene: TRBD2; abundance: .; CDR3nt: TGTGCCAGCAGCCTAAGTTCCAGCGGGAGTGGGACCCAGTACTTC; CDR3aa: CASSLSSSGSGTQYF
v_gene: TRBV2; j_gene: TRBJ2-5; d_gene: .; abundance: .; CDR3nt: TGTGCCAGCAGGCGAGAGGGTTTGCAGGAGACCCAGTACTTC; CDR3aa: CASRREGLQETQYF
v_gene: TRBV7-2; j_gene: TRBJ1-1; d_gene: .; abundance: .; CDR3nt: TGTGCCAGCAGCTCTGGGACCTGGGGTGAAGCTTTCTTT; CDR3aa: CASSSGTWGEAFF
v_gene: TRBV29-1; j_gene: TRBJ1-4; d_gene: .; abundance: once; CDR3nt: TGCAGCGTTGGTTCCCTGGACGAAAAACTGTTTTTT; CDR3aa: CSVGSLDEKLFF
v_gene: TRBV27; j_gene: TRBJ1-5; d_gene: .; abundance: few; CDR3nt: TGTGCCAGCAGTCCAAGGATCAATCAGCCCCAGCATTTT; CDR3aa: CASSPRINQPQHF
v_gene: TRBV30; j_gene: TRBJ2-1; d_gene: TRBD2; abundance: .; CDR3nt: TGTGCCTGGGGGGAGGCGGGAGTGTTTTATGAGCAGTTCTTC; CDR3aa: CAWGEAGVFYEQFF
v_gene: TRBV7-9; j_gene: TRBJ1-5; d_gene: .; abundance: .; CDR3nt: TGTGCCAGCAGCCAAAGGGGGAGAAGCAATCAGCCCCAGCATTTT; CDR3aa: CASSQRGRSNQPQHF
v_gene: TRBV7-2; j_gene: TRBJ2-5; d_gene: .; abundance: .; CDR3nt: TGTGCCAGCACCCGTGGGGAGGCGGTCCAAGAGACCCAGTACTTC; CDR3aa: CASTRGEAVQETQYF
v_gene: TRBV15; j_gene: TRBJ1-2; d_gene: .; abundance: few; CDR3nt: TGTGCCACCAGCAGAGATATGAGATATGGCTACACCTTC; CDR3aa: CATSRDMRYGYTF
v_gene: TRBV6-1; j_gene: TRBJ2-7; d_gene: TRBD1; abundance: .; CDR3nt: TGTGCCAGCAAGCCGGGACAGGGCCAGTACGAGCAGTACTTC; CDR3aa: CASKPGQGQYEQYF
v_gene: TRBV18; j_gene: TRBJ1-1; d_gene: .; abundance: .; CDR3nt: TGTGCCAGCTCACCTGATGGGACTGGCGAAGCTTTCTTT; CDR3aa: CASSPDGTGEAFF
v_gene: TRBV28; j_gene: TRBJ2-3; d_gene: .; abundance: few; CDR3nt: TGTGCCAGCAGTTTTTCAGGGATCAACACAGATACGCAGTATTTT; CDR3aa: CASSFSGINTDTQYF
v_gene: TRBV27; j_gene: TRBJ2-7; d_gene: .; abundance: .; CDR3nt: TGTGCCAGCAGTTTGAAAGGGTTACCCTACGAGCAGTACTTC; CDR3aa: CASSLKGLPYEQYF
v_gene: TRBV6-5; j_gene: TRBJ2-3; d_gene: .; abundance: .; CDR3nt: TGTGCCAGCAGTTACGCCCAGAGCACAGATACGCAGTATTTT; CDR3aa: CASSYAQSTDTQYF
v_gene: TRBV5-6; j_gene: TRBJ2-3; d_gene: TRBD2; abundance: .; CDR3nt: TGTGCCAGCAGCATTACTAGCGGGTGGGCCCCGGGAGCAGATACGCAGTATTTT; CDR3aa: CASSITSGWAPGADTQYF
v_gene: TRBV28; j_gene: TRBJ2-3; d_gene: .; abundance: .; CDR3nt: TGTGCCAGCAGTTTGGTGGGCCAGGGGGATACGCAGTATTTT; CDR3aa: CASSLVGQGDTQYF
v_gene: TRBV5-4; j_gene: TRBJ2-5; d_gene: TRBD2; abundance: .; CDR3nt: TGTGCCAGCAGCCCTCGGGAGGAGCTAATCGGGACCCAGTACTTC; CDR3aa: CASSPREELIGTQYF
v_gene: TRBV6-1; j_gene: TRBJ1-1; d_gene: .; abundance: .; CDR3nt: TGTGCCAGCAGTGCGCTAAGAGTACAGAACACTGAAGCTTTCTTT; CDR3aa: CASSALRVQNTEAFF
v_gene: TRBV4-1; j_gene: TRBJ2-7; d_gene: TRBD1; abundance: .; CDR3nt: TGCGCCAGCAGCCACGGGGGCGGGACAGGGAACTACGAGCAGTACTTC; CDR3aa: CASSHGGGTGNYEQYF
v_gene: TRBV30; j_gene: TRBJ1-2; d_gene: .; abundance: .; CDR3nt: TGTGCCTGGAAACAACAGGGAGTCGGGGGCTACACCTTC; CDR3aa: CAWKQQGVGGYTF
v_gene: TRBV18; j_gene: TRBJ1-1; d_gene: .; abundance: .; CDR3nt: TGTGCCAGCTCTCCACAATCGGTTAACACTGAAGCTTTCTTT; CDR3aa: CASSPQSVNTEAFF
v_gene: TRBV4-1; j_gene: TRBJ2-1; d_gene: TRBD2; abundance: .; CDR3nt: TGCGCCAGCCTCCAAATTGGGAGGGATAATGAGCAGTTCTTC; CDR3aa: CASLQIGRDNEQFF
v_gene: TRBV30; j_gene: TRBJ1-4; d_gene: .; abundance: few; CDR3nt: TGTGCCTGGAGTGTAGGACTCGAAAAACTGTTTTTT; CDR3aa: CAWSVGLEKLFF
v_gene: TRBV6-4; j_gene: TRBJ2-7; d_gene: TRBD1; abundance: .; CDR3nt: TGTGCCAGCAGTGGGATCGGACAGGACGGAGAAACCTACGAGCAGTACTTC; CDR3aa: CASSGIGQDGETYEQYF
v_gene: TRBV27; j_gene: TRBJ2-1; d_gene: .; abundance: .; CDR3nt: TGTGCCAGCAGTCCAGTGGGGAGCTCCTACAATGAGCAGTTCTTC; CDR3aa: CASSPVGSSYNEQFF
v_gene: TRBV5-6; j_gene: TRBJ1-2; d_gene: .; abundance: .; CDR3nt: TGTGCCAGCAGCTTACCCCCGGGGGGAGGCTACACCTTC; CDR3aa: CASSLPPGGGYTF
v_gene: TRBV4-1; j_gene: TRBJ2-7; d_gene: .; abundance: once; CDR3nt: TGCGCCAGCAGCCAAGATACGGGACTCCCAAGGTCCGAGCAGTACTTC; CDR3aa: CASSQDTGLPRSEQYF
v_gene: TRBV7-2; j_gene: TRBJ2-7; d_gene: .; abundance: .; CDR3nt: TGTGCCAGCAGCACACAAGGACTGAGTACGGGCGAGCAGTACTTC; CDR3aa: CASSTQGLSTGEQYF
v_gene: TRBV27; j_gene: TRBJ1-5; d_gene: TRBD1; abundance: .; CDR3nt: TGTGCCAGCAAACCGGGACAGGGGTACCGAGATAGCAATCAGCCCCAGCATTTT; CDR3aa: CASKPGQGYRDSNQPQHF
v_gene: TRBV5-1; j_gene: TRBJ2-5; d_gene: TRBD2; abundance: .; CDR3nt: TGCGCCAGCAGCCCCAGAACTAGCGGGATTCTGGAGACCCAGTACTTC; CDR3aa: CASSPRTSGILETQYF
v_gene: TRBV7-9; j_gene: TRBJ2-1; d_gene: .; abundance: .; CDR3nt: TGTGCCAGCAGCTTAAGTCCAGTTGGATCCTACAATGAGCAGTTCTTC; CDR3aa: CASSLSPVGSYNEQFF
v_gene: TRBV7-9; j_gene: TRBJ1-1; d_gene: .; abundance: .; CDR3nt: TGTGCCAGCAGCTCGAAGGACGGGGGGCCTGGCACTGAAGCTTTCTTT; CDR3aa: CASSSKDGGPGTEAFF
v_gene: TRBV5-6; j_gene: TRBJ2-1; d_gene: TRBD2; abundance: .; CDR3nt: TGTGCCAGCAGCTTGTCCGGGGGGTTTGAGCAGTTCTTC; CDR3aa: CASSLSGGFEQFF